This TCR beta chain is from a study of blood T cell repertoires in COVID-19 (dated by TCRdb to about 2020). The study in broad terms: Samples covering the acute and convalescent phases of COVID-19 were provided by collaborators in the United States, Italy and Spain. The prospective study material was composed of cDNA or gDNA derived from T cells, B-cell-depleted T cells, or PBMCs. Deeply sampled blood TCRbeta repertoires from subjects exposed to, actively infected with, or recovered from COVID-19 were included in the dataset. The repertoires were released in a freely available public database meant as a resource for research on the immune response to SARS-CoV-2. Samples were obtained from the ongoing ImmuneRACE study (first 160 participants) and from approximately 1,200 subjects provided by 6 global collaborators. A de-identified subject ID, COVID-19 status, age in years and sex were almost always included in the sample metadata. Where HLA class I and class II types were available, the types were taken from metadata supplied by the sample provider, not from assay-based typing. General findings and caveats noted by the study authors: Clinical and demographic metadata were provided uncurated, with the amount varying by source and participant.

In regard to this clone: Which antigen it targets is not known. Qualities for individual bases were not recorded, and no much larger clone is one base off.

TCRbeta CDR3 regions were amplified from genomic DNA using the immunoSEQ Assay, a bias-controlled multiplex PCR. Per the original workflow: The number of nucleated cells in each sample was estimated by amplification of reference gene primers within the assay. To quantify the absolute abundance of each unique TCRbeta CDR3 rearrangement, sequence reads were collapsed and filtered. Productive Simpson clonality was computed per sample as the square root of Simpson's diversity index over productive rearrangements. TCRdb took this table from immuneACCESS and kept in-frame rearrangements with V and J called. Such tables lack part of the clones; where checked against another copy, unresolved V genes explain under half of the gap, and the rest is unexplained. D and trimming were read from the DNA, whereas the V and J calls and clone size are those reported in that table. The sample yields around 340,000 clones; around 83% were counted once. Jointly, the top ten make up 2.5% to 3.5% of the sample.

The germline V end is reduced by 4 bases and the J end by 10 bases; junction bases left unmatched: 10. The CDR3 starts with the cysteine, ends with the phenylalanine, and has 15 residues. Of the read, only the CDR3 DNA is kept; its 45 bases are in frame from base 1. The germline V gene yields SNHLY for CDR1 and FYNNEI for CDR2. Whole blood was collected in K2EDTA tubes by collaborating institutions according to the institutions' own protocols. For TCRbeta analysis, collaborators shipped samples in one of three forms: frozen whole blood, isolated PBMCs, or DNA extracted from either of those sample types.

This clonotype was sampled from a man aged 25-45 years with active or convalescent COVID-19. The chain was built from TRBV2 and TRBJ1-6; 7 bases in the junction line up with TRBD1. Input material: peripheral blood. The CDR3 region reads CASSGQGLVGSPLHF. The nucleotides are TGTGCCAGCAGTGGACAGGGTCTAGTTGGATCACCCCTCCACTTT.